The TCR beta chain under discussion was sequenced for a study of cytomegalovirus exposure and HLA in healthy donors. Study observations and caveats: The listing of roughly 160 TCR beta chains classed them as cytomegalovirus-associated.

This CDR3 comprises 12 residues. V was cut by 5 bases and J by 5 bases, with 10 bases left in between. Per germline, CDR1 LNHDA and CDR2 SQIVND (reference sequence). Points on this clone: Antigen unknown.

Profiled with immunoSEQ multiplex PCR; TCRdb holds only in-frame clones, not every one. The sample carries around 190,000 clones, around 86% recorded once. Sequencing used PBMCs. This clonotype was sampled from a man between 25 and 39 years old in good health and CMV-seropositive. The V and J genes are TRBV19 and TRBJ2-7; the D gene could be TRBD1 or TRBD2 (6 bases each). The CDR3: CASSLGGNEQYF. Here the CDR3 DNA reads TGTGCCAGTAGTCTGGGGGGCAACGAGCAGTACTTC.